Sequencing of this T cell receptor (beta chain) was carried out in a study of T cells after yellow fever vaccination. Study overall: Those fractions that held only low numbers of cells were prepared using the SMART-Seq v4 Ultra Low Input RNA kit.

TCR cDNA, made by 5'RACE template switching, carried an added universal primer site and UMIs. From the 5' RACE reads, TCRdb called clonotypes with MiXCR, one entry per CDR3 protein. The sample yields about 320,000 distinct CDR3 sequences, roughly 4.3% seen once. Germline V gives CDR1 SGHVS, CDR2 FNYEAQ. The CDR3 extends over 16 amino acids. J lost 2 bases, V lost 5 bases, and 9 bases had no gene match. The chain uses TRBV7-6 and TRBJ2-3, with 8 bases fitting TRBD2. The input for sequencing was PBMCs, taken 15 days after the yellow fever booster vaccination. The receptor was derived from a man between 18 and 35 years old who received the YFV17D yellow fever vaccine. Here the CDR3 reads CASSPLSGGLTDTQYF. The CDR3 DNA follows: TGTGCCAGCAGCCCATTAAGCGGGGGACTCACAGATACGCAGTATTTT. The complete variable domain, with remaining parts taken from reference TRBV7-6 and TRBJ2-3, reads GAGVSQSPRYKVTKRGQDVALRCDPISGHVSLYWYRQALGQGPEFLTYFNYEAQQDKSGLPNDRFSAERPEGSISTLTIQRTEQRDSAMYRCASSPLSGGLTDTQYFGPGTRLTVL.